The 5 T cell receptor beta chains below come from one sample, sequenced in a study of shared clonotypes between healthy human individuals. Repertoires were generated with immunoSEQ multiplex PCR, while TCRdb's copy carries only in-frame clones and drops some. This sample has about half a million clones, with approximately 84% found just once. Sequenced: PBMCs. These receptor sequences come from a woman between 35 and 50 years old in good health. Some clones in this sample may be carry-over from other donors' samples.

The gene calls are TRBV2 and TRBJ1-2; D is uncertain. CDR1 and CDR2 (germline): SNHLY, FYNNEI. V was trimmed by 5 bases and J by 2 bases, leaving 9 bases between them. This CDR3 spans 13 amino acids. The chain's CDR3 is CASSRTINYGYTF. CDR3 nucleotide sequence: TGTGCCAGCAGTCGGACCATAAACTATGGCTACACCTTC.

This chain connects TRBV10-3 to TRBJ2-7, with TRBD2 identical over 7 bases. J lost 6 bases, V lost 6 bases, and 17 bases had no gene match. Germline CDR1 reads ENHRY; CDR2 reads SYGVKD. The CDR3 loop spans 16 amino acids. CDR3 protein: CAIRNPSSGGTLEQYF. CDR3 sequence (DNA): TGTGCCATCAGAAACCCCTCTAGCGGAGGGACCCTCGAGCAGTACTTC.

This chain links TRBV5-4 with TRBJ2-7, with TRBD2 as a possible D gene (6 bases). CDR3 length equals 16 residues. From germline, CDR1 is SGHNT and CDR2 YYREEE (reference sequence). Trimming removed 4 bases at V and 2 bases at J, with 19 bases between. CDR3 coding DNA: TGTGCCAGCAGCCCCGGCGGGGCCAGGGCCACCTACGAGCAGTACTTC. Amino acids: CASSPGGARATYEQYF. Filled out from reference TRBV5-4 and TRBJ2-7, the complete variable domain reads ETGVTQSPTHLIKTRGQQVTLRCSSQSGHNTVSWYQQALGQGPQFIFQYYREEENGRGNFPPRFSGLQFPNYSSELNVNALELDDSALYLCASSPGGARATYEQYFGPGTRLTVT.

V usage is TRBV4-2 and J usage is TRBJ1-1, with 8 bases identical to TRBD1. CDR1 LGHNA and CDR2 YNFKEQ come from the germline V gene. This CDR3 has 15 residues. V was pared by 5 bases and J by 5 bases, with 10 bases of the junction left unmatched. The CDR3 DNA follows: TGTGCCAGCAGCTCGAACAGGGGGTTGACGACTGAAGCTTTCTTT. This sequence encodes CASSSNRGLTTEAFF.

The rearrangement uses TRBV30 and TRBJ2-3; 7 bases line up with TRBD2. The V segment lost 4 bases and the J segment 0 bases; nucleotides outside the gene matches: 10. There are 16 residues in the CDR3. Germline-derived CDR1 and CDR2 are GTSNPN and SVGIG (reference sequence). Here the CDR3 DNA reads TGTGCCTGGATAGCGGGCGAACTAAAAAGCACAGATACGCAGTATTTT. Protein sequence: CAWIAGELKSTDTQYF.